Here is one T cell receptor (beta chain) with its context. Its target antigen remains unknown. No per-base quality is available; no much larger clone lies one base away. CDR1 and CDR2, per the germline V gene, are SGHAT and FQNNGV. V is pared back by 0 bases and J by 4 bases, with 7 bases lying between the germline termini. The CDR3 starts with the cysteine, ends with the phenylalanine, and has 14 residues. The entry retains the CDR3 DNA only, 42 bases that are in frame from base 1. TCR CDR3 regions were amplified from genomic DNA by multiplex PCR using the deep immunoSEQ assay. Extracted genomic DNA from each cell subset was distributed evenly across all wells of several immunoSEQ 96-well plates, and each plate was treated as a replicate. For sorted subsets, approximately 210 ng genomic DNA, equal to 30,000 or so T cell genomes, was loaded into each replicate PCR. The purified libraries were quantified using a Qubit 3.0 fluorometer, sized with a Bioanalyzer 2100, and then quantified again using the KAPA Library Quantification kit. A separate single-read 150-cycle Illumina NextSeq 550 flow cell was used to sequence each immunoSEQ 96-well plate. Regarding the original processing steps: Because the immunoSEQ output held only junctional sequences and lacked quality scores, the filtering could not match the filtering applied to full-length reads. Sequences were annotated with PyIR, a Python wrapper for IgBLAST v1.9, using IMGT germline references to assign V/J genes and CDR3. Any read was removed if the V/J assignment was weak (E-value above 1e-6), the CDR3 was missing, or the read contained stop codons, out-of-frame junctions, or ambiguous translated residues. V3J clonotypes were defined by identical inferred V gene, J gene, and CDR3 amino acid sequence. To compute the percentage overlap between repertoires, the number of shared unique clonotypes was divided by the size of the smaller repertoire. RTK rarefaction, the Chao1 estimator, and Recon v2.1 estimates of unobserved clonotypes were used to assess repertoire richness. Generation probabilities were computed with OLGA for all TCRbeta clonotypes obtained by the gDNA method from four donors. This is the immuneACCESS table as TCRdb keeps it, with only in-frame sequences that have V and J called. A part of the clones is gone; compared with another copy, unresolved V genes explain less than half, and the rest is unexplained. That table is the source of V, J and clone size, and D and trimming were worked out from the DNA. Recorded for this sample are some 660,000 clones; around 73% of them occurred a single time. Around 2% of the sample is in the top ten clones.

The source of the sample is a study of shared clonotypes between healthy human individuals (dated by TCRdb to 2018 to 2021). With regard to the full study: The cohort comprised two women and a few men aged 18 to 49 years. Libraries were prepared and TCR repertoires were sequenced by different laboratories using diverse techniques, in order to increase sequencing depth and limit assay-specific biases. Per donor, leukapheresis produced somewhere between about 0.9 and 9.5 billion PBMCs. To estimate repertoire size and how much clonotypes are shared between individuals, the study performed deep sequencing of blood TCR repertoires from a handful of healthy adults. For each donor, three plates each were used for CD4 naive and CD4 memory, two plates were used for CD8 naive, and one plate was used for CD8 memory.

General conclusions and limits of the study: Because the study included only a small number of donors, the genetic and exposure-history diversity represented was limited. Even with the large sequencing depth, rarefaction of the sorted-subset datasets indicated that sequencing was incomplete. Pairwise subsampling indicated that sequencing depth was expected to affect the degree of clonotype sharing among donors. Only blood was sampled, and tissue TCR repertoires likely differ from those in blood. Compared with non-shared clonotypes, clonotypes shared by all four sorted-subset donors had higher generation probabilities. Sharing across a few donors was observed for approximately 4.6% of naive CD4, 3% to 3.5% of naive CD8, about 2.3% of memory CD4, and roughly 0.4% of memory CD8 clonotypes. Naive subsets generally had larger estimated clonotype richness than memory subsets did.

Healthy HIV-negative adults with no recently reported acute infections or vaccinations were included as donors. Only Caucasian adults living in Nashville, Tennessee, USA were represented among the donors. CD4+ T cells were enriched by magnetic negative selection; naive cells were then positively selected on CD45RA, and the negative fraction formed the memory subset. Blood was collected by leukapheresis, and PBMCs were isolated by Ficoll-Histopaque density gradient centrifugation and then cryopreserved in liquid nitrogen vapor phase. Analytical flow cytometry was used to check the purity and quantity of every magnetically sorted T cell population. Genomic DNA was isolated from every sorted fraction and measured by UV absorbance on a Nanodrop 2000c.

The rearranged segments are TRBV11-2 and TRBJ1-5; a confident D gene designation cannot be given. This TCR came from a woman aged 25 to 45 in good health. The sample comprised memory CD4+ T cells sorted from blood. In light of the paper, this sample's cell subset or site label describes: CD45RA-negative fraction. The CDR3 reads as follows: CASSLDHGNQPQHF. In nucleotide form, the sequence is TGTGCCAGCAGCTTAGATCACGGGAATCAGCCCCAGCATTTT.